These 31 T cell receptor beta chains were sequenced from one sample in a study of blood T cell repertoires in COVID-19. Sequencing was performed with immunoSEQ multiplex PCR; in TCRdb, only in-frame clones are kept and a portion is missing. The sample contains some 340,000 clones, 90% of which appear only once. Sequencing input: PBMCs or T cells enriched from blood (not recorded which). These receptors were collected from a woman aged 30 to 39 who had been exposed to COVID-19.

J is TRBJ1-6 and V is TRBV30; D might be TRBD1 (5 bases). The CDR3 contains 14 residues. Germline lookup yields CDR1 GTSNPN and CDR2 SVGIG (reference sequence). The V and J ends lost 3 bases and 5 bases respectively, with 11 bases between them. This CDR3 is CAWSPNRNNSPLHF. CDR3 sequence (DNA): TGTGCCTGGAGCCCGAACAGGAATAATTCACCCCTCCACTTT.

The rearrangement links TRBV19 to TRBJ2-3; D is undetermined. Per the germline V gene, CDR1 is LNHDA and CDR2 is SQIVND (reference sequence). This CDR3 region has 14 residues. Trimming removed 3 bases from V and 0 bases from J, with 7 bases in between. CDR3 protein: CASSMTTSTDTQYF. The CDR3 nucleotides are TGTGCCAGTAGTATGACGACTAGCACAGATACGCAGTATTTT.

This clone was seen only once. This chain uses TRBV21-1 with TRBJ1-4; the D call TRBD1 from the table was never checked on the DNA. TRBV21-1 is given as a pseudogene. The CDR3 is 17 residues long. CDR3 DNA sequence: TGTGCCAGCAGCACCCGGGACAGGACCGGGGCGAATGAAAAACTGTTTTTT. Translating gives CASSTRDRTGANEKLFF.

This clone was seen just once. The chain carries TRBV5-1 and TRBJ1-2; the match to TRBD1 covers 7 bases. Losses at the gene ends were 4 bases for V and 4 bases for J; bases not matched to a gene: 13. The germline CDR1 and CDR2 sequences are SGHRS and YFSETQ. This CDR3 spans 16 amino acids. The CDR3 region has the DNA TGCGCCAGCAGCCTATATAAAACAGGGGAAGCCTATGGCTACACCTTC. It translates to CASSLYKTGEAYGYTF. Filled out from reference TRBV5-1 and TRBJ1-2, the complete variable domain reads KAGVTQTPRYLIKTRGQQVTLSCSPISGHRSVSWYQQTPGQGLQFLFEYFSETQRNKGNFPGRFSGRQFSNSRSEMNVSTLELGDSALYLCASSLYKTGEAYGYTFGSGTRLTVV.

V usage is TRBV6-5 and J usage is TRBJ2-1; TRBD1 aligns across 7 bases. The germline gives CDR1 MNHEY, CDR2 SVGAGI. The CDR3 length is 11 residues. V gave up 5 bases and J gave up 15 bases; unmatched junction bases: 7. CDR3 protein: CASSRGQAAFF. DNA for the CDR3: TGTGCCAGCAGTCGAGGACAGGCGGCGTTCTTC.

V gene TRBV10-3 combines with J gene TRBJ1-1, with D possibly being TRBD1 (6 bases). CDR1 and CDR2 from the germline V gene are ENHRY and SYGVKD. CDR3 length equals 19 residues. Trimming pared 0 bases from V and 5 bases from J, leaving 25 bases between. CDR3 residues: CAISESFRGGFLSETEAFF. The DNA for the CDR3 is TGTGCCATCAGTGAGTCTTTTCGGGGGGGCTTTTTATCGGAGACTGAAGCTTTCTTT.

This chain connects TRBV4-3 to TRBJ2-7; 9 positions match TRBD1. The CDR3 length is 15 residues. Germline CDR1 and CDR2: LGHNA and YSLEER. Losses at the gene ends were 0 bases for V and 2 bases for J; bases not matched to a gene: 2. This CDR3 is CASSQDWTGAYEQYF. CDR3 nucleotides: TGCGCCAGCAGCCAAGATTGGACAGGGGCCTACGAGCAGTACTTC.

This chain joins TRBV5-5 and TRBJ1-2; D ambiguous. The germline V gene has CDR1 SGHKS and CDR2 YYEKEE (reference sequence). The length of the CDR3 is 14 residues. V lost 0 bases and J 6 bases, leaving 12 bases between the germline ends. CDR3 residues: CASSLAPAIHGYTF. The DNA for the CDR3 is TGTGCCAGCAGCTTGGCCCCAGCGATACATGGCTACACCTTC.

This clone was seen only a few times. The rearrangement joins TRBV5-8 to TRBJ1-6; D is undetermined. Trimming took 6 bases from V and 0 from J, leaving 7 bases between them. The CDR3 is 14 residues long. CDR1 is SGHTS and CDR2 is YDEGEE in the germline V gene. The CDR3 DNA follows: TGTGCCAGCAAAGGGAGCTCCTATAATTCACCCCTCCACTTT. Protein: CASKGSSYNSPLHF.

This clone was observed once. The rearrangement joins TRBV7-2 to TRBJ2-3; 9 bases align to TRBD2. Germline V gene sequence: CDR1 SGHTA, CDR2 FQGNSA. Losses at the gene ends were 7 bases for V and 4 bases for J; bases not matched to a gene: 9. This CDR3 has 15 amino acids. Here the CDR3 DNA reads TGTGCCAGCAACTTGGCGGGGGGGCTGGCAGATACGCAGTATTTT. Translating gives CASNLAGGLADTQYF.

The CDR3 DNA is TGTGCCAGTAGTAATAGGGGAGGAGATCTTGATACGCAGTATTTT. This codes for CASSNRGGDLDTQYF. The chain uses TRBV19 and TRBJ2-3, with a tentative D call TRBD2 (6 bases). Trimming left V 4 bases short and J 6 bases short, with 17 bases between. This CDR3 has 15 amino acids. Germline CDR1 is LNHDA and CDR2 is SQIVND (reference sequence).

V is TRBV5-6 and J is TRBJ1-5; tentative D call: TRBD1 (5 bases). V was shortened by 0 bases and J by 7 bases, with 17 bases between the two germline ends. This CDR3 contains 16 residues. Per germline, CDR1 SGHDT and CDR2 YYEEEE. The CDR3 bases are TGTGCCAGCAGCTTGGGTACTGCTTTGGGGGGACAGCCCCAGCATTTT. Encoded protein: CASSLGTALGGQPQHF.

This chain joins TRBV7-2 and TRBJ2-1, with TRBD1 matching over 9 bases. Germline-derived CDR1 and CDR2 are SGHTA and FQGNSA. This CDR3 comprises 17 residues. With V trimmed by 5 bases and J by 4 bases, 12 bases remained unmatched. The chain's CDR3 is CASSPRTSDRGYNEQFF. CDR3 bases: TGTGCCAGCAGCCCTCGGACCTCGGACAGGGGTTACAATGAGCAGTTCTTC.

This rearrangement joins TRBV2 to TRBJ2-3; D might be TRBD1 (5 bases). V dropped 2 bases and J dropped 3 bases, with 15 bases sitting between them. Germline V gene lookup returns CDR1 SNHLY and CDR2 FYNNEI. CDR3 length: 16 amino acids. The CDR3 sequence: CASSEIRRGQTDTQYF. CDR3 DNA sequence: TGTGCCAGCAGTGAAATTCGTAGGGGCCAAACAGATACGCAGTATTTT. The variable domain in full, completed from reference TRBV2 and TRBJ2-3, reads EPEVTQTPSHQVTQMGQEVILRCVPISNHLYFYWYRQILGQKVEFLVSFYNNEISEKSEIFDDQFSVERPDGSNFTLKIRSTKLEDSAMYFCASSEIRRGQTDTQYFGPGTRLTVL.

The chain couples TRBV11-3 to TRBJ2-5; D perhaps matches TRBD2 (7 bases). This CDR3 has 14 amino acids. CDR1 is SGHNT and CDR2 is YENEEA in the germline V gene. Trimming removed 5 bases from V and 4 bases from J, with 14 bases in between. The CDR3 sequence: CASSPVGGAETQYF. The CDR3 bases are TGTGCCAGCAGCCCAGTGGGGGGGGCAGAGACCCAGTACTTC.

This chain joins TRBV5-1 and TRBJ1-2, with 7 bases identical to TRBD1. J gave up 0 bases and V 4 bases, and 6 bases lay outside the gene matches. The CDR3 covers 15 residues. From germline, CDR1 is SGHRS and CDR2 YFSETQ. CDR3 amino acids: CASSVDRAPNYGYTF. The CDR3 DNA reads TGCGCCAGCAGCGTAGACAGGGCCCCTAACTATGGCTACACCTTC.

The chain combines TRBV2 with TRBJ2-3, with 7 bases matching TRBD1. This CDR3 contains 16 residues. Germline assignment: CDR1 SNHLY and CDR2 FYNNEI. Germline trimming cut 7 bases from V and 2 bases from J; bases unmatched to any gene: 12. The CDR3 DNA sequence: TGTGCCAGCATGAGATCTACAGGGGTCATCACAGATACGCAGTATTTT. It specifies CASMRSTGVITDTQYF.

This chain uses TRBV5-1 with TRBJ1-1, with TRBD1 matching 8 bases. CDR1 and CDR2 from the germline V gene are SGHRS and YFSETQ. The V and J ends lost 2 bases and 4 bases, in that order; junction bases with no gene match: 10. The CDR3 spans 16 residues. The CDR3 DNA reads TGCGCCAGCAGCTTCGGTGGACAGGGCGGCGGCACTGAAGCTTTCTTT. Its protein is CASSFGGQGGGTEAFF.

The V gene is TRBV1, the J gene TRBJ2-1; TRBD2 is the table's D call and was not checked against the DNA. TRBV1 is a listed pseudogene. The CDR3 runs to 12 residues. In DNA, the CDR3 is TGCACCAGCAGCTACCCGGGAAATGAGCAGTTCTTC. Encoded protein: CTSSYPGNEQFF.

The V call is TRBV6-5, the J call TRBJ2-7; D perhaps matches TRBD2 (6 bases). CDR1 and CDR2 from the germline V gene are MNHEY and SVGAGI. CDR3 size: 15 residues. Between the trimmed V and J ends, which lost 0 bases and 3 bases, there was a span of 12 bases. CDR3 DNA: TGTGCCAGCAGTTACTCGGGGGGATCGTACTACGAGCAGTACTTC. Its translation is CASSYSGGSYYEQYF.

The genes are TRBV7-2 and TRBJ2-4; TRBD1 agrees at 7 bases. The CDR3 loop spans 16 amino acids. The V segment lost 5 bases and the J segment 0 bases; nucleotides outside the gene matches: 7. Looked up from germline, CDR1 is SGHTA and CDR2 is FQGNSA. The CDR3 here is CASSTGTALAKNIQYF. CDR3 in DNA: TGTGCCAGCAGCACCGGGACAGCTCTAGCCAAAAACATTCAGTACTTC.

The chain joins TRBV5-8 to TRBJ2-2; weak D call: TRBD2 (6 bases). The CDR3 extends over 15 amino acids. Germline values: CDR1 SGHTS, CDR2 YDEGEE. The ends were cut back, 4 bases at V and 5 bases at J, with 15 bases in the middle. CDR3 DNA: TGTGCCAGCAGCCAATTCAATGGAGGGACCGGGGAGCTGTTTTTT. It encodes CASSQFNGGTGELFF. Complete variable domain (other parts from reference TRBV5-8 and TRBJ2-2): EAGVTQSPTHLIKTRGQQATLRCSPISGHTSVYWYQQALGLGLQFLLWYDEGEERNRGNFPPRFSGRQFPNYSSELNVNALELEDSALYLCASSQFNGGTGELFFGEGSRLTVL.

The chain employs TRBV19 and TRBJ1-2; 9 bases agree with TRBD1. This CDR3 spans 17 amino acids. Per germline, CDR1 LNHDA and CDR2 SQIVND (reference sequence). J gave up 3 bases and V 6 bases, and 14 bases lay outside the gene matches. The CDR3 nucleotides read TGTGCCAGTAGAGCGTTGGACAGGGGCCCAGGGGACTATGGCTACACCTTC. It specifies CASRALDRGPGDYGYTF.

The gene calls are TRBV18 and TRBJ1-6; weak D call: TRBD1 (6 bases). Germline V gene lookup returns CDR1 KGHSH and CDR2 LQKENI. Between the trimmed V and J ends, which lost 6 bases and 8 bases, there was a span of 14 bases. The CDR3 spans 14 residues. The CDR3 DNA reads TGTGCCAGCTCCCCGGGGGGGGCCGATTCACCCCTCCACTTT. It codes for CASSPGGADSPLHF.

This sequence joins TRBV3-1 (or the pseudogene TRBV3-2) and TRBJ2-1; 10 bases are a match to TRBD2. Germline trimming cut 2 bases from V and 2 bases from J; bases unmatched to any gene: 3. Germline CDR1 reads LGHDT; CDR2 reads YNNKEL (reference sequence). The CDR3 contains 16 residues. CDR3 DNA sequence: TGTGCCAGCAGCCAATTAGCGGGGGGAGCCTACAATGAGCAGTTCTTC. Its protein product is CASSQLAGGAYNEQFF.

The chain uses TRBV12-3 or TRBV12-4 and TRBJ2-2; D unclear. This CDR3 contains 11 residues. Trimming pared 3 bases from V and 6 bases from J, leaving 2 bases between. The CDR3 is CASSFSGELFF. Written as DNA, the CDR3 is TGTGCCAGCAGTTTCTCCGGGGAGCTGTTTTTT.

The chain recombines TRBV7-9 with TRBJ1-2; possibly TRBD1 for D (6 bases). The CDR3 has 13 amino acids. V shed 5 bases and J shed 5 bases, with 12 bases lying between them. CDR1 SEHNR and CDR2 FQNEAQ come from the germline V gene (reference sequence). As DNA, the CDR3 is TGTGCCAGCAGCGACGGACAGCCTTATGGCTACACCTTC. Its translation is CASSDGQPYGYTF.

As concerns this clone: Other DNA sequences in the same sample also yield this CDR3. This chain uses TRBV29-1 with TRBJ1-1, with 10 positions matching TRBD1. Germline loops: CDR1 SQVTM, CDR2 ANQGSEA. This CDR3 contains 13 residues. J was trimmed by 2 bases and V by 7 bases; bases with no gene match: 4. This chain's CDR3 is CSGGTGANTEAFF. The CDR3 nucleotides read TGCAGCGGGGGGACAGGGGCAAACACTGAAGCTTTCTTT.

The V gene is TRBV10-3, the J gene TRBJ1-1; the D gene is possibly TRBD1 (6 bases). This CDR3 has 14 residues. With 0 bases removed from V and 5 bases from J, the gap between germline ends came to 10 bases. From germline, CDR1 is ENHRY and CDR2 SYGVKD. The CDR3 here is CAISESVGATEAFF. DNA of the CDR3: TGTGCCATCAGTGAGTCTGTGGGGGCGACTGAAGCTTTCTTT.

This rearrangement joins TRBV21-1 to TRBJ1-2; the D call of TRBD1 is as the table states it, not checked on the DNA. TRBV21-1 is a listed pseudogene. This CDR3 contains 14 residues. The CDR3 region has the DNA TGTGCCAGCAGCAAACACAGAGCTAACTATGGCTACACCTTC. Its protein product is CASSKHRANYGYTF.

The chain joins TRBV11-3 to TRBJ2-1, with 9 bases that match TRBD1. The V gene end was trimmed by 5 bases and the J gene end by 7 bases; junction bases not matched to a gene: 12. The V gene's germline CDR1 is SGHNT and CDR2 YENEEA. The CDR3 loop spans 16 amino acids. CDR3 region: CASSRGGDRDNNEQFF. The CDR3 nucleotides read TGTGCCAGCAGCCGGGGTGGGGACAGGGATAATAATGAGCAGTTCTTC.